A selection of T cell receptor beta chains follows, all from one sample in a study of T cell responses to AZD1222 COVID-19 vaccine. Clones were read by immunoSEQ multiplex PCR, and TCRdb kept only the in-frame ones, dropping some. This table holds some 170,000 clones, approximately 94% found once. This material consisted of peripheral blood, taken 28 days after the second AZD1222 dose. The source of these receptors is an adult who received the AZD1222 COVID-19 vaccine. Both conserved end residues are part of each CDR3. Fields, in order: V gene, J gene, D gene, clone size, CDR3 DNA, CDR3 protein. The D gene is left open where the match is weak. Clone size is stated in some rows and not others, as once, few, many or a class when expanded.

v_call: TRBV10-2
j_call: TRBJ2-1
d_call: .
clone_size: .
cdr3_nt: TGCGCCAGCAGTGAGTCGAATTACAATGAGCAGTTCTTC
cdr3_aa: CASSESNYNEQFF

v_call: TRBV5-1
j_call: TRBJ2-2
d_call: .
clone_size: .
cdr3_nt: TGCGCCAGCAGCTGGGGTAGCGAACGAACCGGGGAGCTGTTTTTT
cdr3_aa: CASSWGSERTGELFF

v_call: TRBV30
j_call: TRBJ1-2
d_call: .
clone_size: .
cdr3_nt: TGTGCCTGGAGTCTCTACGAGTCCGGTGGCTACACCTTC
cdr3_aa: CAWSLYESGGYTF

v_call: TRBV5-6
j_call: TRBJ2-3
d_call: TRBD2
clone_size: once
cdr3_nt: TGTGCCAGCAGCTTTAAGGGACTAGCGGGAGTTAGCACAGATACGCAGTATTTT
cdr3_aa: CASSFKGLAGVSTDTQYF

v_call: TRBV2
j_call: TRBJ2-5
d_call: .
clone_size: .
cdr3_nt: TGTGCCGTCCCTGTCCGGGGAACATACCAAGAGACCCAGTACTTC
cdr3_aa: CAVPVRGTYQETQYF

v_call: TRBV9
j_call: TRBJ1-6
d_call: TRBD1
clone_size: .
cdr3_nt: TGTGCCAGCAGCGTAGGCGGGACAGCTTCACCCCTCCACTTT
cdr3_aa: CASSVGGTASPLHF

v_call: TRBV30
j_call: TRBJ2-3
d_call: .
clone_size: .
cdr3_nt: TGTGCCTGGAGTGTACAACCAGATACGCAGTATTTT
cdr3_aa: CAWSVQPDTQYF

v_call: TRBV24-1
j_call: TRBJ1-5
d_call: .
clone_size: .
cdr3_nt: TGTGCCACCAGTGATTTTCGTGGGCCCCAGCATTTT
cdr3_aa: CATSDFRGPQHF

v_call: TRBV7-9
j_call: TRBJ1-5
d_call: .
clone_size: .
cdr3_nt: TGTGCCAGCAGCTTAGCTAGCAATCAGCCCCAGCATTTT
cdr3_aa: CASSLASNQPQHF

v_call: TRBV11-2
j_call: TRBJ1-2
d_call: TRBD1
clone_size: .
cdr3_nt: TGTGCCAGCAGCTCAGACAGGGCCTTCTATGGCTACACCTTC
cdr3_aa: CASSSDRAFYGYTF

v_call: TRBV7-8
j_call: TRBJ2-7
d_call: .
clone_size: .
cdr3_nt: TGTGCCAGCAGCTTAGCTCACGCTGGGTCCTACGAGCAGTACTTC
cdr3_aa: CASSLAHAGSYEQYF

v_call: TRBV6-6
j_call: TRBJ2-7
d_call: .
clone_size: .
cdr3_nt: TGTGCCAGCGCCCGGGACTTACCTACCTACGAGCAGTACTTC
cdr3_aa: CASARDLPTYEQYF

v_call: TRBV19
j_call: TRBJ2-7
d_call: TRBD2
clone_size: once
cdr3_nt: TGTGCCAGTAGTATACCCGTCCATCTCGCCAAGACTAGCGGGATCTCCTACGAGCAGTACTTC
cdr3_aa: CASSIPVHLAKTSGISYEQYF

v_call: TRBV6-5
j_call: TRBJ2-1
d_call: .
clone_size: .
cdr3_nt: TGTGCCAGCAGTTACGCCAGATCCTACAATGAGCAGTTCTTC
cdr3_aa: CASSYARSYNEQFF

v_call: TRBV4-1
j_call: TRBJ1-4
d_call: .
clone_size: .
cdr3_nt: TGCGCCAGCAGCCCGACAATGGGGGGGGTTAATGAAAAACTGTTTTTT
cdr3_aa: CASSPTMGGVNEKLFF

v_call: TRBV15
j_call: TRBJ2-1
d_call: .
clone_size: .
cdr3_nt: TGTGCCACCAGCAGTCCTTTACCAGGGCGGAATGAGCAGTTCTTC
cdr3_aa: CATSSPLPGRNEQFF

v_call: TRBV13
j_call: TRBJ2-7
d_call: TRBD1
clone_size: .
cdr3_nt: TGTGCCAGCAGCTTAGGTGGACAGGGGGCACACGAGCAGTACTTC
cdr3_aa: CASSLGGQGAHEQYF

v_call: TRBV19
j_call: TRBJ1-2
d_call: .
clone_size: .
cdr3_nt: TGTGCCAGTAGTCTACAGGGAAACAATGGCTACACCTTC
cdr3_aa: CASSLQGNNGYTF